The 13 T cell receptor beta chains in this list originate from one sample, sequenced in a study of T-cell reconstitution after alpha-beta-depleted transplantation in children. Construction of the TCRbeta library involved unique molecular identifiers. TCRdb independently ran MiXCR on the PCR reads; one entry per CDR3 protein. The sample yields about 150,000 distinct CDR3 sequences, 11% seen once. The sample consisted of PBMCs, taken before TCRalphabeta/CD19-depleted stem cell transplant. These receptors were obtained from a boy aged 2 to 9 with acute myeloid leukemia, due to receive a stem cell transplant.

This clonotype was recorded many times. The CDR3 DNA reads as TGCGCCAGCAGCTGGGAACCACACCGGGACCGGAACACCGGGGAGCTGTTTTTT. It yields the protein CASSWEPHRDRNTGELFF. V gene TRBV5-1 combines with J gene TRBJ2-2; perhaps D is TRBD1 or TRBD2 (5 bases each). The germline V and J ends were trimmed by 3 bases and 1 base, with 19 bases remaining between them. CDR3 size: 18 residues. CDR1 is SGHRS and CDR2 is YFSETQ in the germline V gene.

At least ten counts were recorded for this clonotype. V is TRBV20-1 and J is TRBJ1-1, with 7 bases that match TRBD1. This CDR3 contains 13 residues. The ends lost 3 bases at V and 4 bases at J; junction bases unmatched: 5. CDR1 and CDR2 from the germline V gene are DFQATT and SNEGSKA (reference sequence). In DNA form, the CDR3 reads TGCAGTGCTAGGGCTACAGGGGTCACTGAAGCTTTCTTT. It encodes CSARATGVTEAFF.

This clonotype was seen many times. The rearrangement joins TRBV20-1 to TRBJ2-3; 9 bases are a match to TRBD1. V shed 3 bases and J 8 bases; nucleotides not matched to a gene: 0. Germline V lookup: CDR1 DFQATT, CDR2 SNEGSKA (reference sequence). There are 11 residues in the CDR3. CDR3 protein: CSARDRGTQYF. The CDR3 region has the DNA TGCAGTGCTAGGGACAGGGGTACGCAGTATTTT.

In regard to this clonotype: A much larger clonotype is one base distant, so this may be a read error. The DNA of the CDR3 is TGTGCCAGCAGTTACTCGTCCCGTTACGATCAGTACTTC. Amino acids: CASSYSSRYDQYF. The chain uses TRBV6-5 and TRBJ2-7; unclear D gene. This CDR3 comprises 13 residues. Germline CDR1 is MNHEY and CDR2 is SVGAGI.

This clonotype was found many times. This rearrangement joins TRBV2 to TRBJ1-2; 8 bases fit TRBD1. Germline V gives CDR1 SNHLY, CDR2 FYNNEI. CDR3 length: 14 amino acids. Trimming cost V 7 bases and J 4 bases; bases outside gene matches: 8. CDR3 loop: CASITDRAFYGYTF. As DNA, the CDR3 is TGTGCCAGCATCACGGACAGGGCCTTCTATGGCTACACCTTC.

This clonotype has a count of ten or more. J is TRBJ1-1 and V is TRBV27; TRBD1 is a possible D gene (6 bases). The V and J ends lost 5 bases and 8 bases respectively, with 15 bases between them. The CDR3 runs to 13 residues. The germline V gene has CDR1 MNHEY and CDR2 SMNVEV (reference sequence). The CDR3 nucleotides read TGTGCCAGCAGTCTCAGTCCCGGGACAGAAGCTTTCTTT. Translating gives CASSLSPGTEAFF.

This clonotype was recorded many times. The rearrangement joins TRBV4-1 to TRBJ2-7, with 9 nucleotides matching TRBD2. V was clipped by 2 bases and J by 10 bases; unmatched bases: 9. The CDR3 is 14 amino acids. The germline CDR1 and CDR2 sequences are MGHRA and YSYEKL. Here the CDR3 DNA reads TGCGCCAGCAGCCAAACCGAACTAGCGGGTCCACAGTACTTC. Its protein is CASSQTELAGPQYF.

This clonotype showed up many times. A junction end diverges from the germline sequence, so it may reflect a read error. The CDR3 spells CASSFSGSGGVGDTHYF. The DNA for the CDR3 is TGTGCCAGCAGCTTTTCAGGAAGCGGGGGGGTTGGAGATACGCACTATTTT. This chain links TRBV7-2 with TRBJ2-3; 10 positions match TRBD2. Per germline, CDR1 SGHTA and CDR2 FQGNSA. The length of the CDR3 is 17 residues. Based on the CDR3 plus reference TRBV7-2 and TRBJ2-3, the full variable domain is GAGVSQSPSNKVTEKGKDVELRCDPISGHTALYWYRQSLGQGLEFLIYFQGNSAPDKSGLPSDRFSAERTGGSVSTLTIQRTQQEDSAVYLCASSFSGSGGVGDTHYFGPGTRLTVL.

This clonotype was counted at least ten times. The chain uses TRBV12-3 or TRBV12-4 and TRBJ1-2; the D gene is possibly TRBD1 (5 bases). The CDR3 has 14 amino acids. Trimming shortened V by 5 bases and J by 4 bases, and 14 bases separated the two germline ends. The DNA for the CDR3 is TGTGCCAGCAGTCCAAATACGGGGCCCTATGGCTACACCTTC. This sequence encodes CASSPNTGPYGYTF.

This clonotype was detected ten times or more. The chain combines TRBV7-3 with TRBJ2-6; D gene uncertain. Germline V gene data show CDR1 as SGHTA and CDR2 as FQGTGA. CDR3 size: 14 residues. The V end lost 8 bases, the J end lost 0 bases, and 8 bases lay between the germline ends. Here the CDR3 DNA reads TGTGCCAGCGGAGAGTACTCTGGGGCCAACGTCCTGACTTTC. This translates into CASGEYSGANVLTF.

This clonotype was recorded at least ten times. The CDR3 DNA is TGCAGTGCTAGGGTAGGGGGGATGGGATCAGATACGCAGTATTTT. Its protein product is CSARVGGMGSDTQYF. The chain has TRBV20-1 and TRBJ2-3; D may be TRBD1 or TRBD2 (6 bases each). CDR3 size: 15 residues. CDR1 and CDR2 from the germline V gene are DFQATT and SNEGSKA (reference sequence). V shed 3 bases and J shed 4 bases, with 17 bases lying between them.

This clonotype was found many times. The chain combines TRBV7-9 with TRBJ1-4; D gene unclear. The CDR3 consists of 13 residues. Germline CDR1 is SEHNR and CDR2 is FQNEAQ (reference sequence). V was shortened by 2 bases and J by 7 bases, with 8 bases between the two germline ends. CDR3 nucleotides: TGTGCCAGCAGCTTAACGCACAGTGAAAAACTGTTTTTT. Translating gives CASSLTHSEKLFF. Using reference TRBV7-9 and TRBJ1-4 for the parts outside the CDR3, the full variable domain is DTGVSQNPRHKITKRGQNVTFRCDPISEHNRLYWYRQTLGQGPEFLTYFQNEAQLEKSRLLSDRFSAERPKGSFSTLEIQRTEQGDSAMYLCASSLTHSEKLFFGSGTQLSVL.

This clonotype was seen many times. DNA of the CDR3: TGTGCCAGCAGCCCCAGTGGCCGAGAGACCCAGTACTTC. Protein sequence: CASSPSGRETQYF. The chain couples TRBV7-6 to TRBJ2-5; D not certain. Germline V gene sequence: CDR1 SGHVS, CDR2 FNYEAQ. The CDR3 has 13 amino acids. V shed 5 bases and J shed 4 bases, with 11 bases lying between them.